This TCR beta chain is drawn from a study of shared clonotypes between healthy human individuals. V was shortened by 0 bases and J by 5 bases, with 13 bases between the two germline ends. Germline loops: CDR1 SQVTM, CDR2 ANQGSEA. There are 14 residues in the CDR3. Clones were sequenced by immunoSEQ multiplex PCR, and TCRdb holds only the in-frame ones, with some missing. The sample carries 400,000 or so clones, around 96% recorded once. The rearrangement joins TRBV29-1 to TRBJ1-1; tentative D call: TRBD1 (5 bases). The clonotype comes from a man younger than 45 in good health. Material: memory CD8+ T cells sorted from blood. Specified subset: CD45RO+ cells pooled with CCR7-negative TemRA cells. CDR3 in amino acids: CSVEDFLKGTEAFF. The CDR3 DNA sequence: TGCAGCGTTGAAGATTTTCTAAAGGGGACTGAAGCTTTCTTT.